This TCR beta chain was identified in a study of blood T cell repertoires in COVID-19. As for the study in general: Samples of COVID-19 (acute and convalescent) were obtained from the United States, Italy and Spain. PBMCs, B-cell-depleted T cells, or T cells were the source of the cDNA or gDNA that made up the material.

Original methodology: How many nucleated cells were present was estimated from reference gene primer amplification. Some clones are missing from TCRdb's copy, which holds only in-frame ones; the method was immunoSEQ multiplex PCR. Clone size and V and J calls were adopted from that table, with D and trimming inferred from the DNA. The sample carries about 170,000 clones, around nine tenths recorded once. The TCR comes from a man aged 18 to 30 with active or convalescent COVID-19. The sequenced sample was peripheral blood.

The CDR3 coding sequence is TGTGCCAGCAGTGAAGCCGGGCGGGGGGACCAGTTCTTC. It yields the protein CASSEAGRGDQFF. The chain employs TRBV6-1 and TRBJ2-1; the match to TRBD2 covers 8 bases. CDR1 and CDR2 from the germline V gene are MNHNS and SASEGT. CDR3 length equals 13 residues. The trim removed 0 bases at V and 13 bases at J, leaving 5 bases unmatched.